The 30 T cell receptor beta chains below all came from one sample that was sequenced in a study of PD-1 blockade in classical Hodgkin lymphoma. Measured with immunoSEQ multiplex PCR; TCRdb has only the in-frame clones, and not every one. This sample has 35,000 to 45,000 clones, with roughly two thirds found just once. In every patient, relapse followed autologous stem cell transplantation, while exposure to brentuximab vedotin differed. Sequencing was performed on peripheral blood mononuclear cells (PBMCs), taken before the second cycle of nivolumab. The source is a human donor with classical Hodgkin lymphoma.

The chain links TRBV5-1 to TRBJ1-4; D not certain. Germline V gene lookup returns CDR1 SGHRS and CDR2 YFSETQ. Trimming cost V 2 bases and J 8 bases, with 10 bases left between them. CDR3 length: 13 amino acids. The CDR3 sequence is CASSFSGREKLFF. The CDR3 DNA sequence: TGCGCCAGCAGCTTTTCTGGGAGGGAAAAACTGTTTTTT.

This clone was seen a handful of times. The gene calls are TRBV19 and TRBJ1-2; 8 bases align to TRBD1. The CDR3 is 14 amino acids. Germline V gene lookup returns CDR1 LNHDA and CDR2 SQIVND (reference sequence). The junction had 5 bases not matched to a gene; V was cut back by 6 bases and J by 2 bases. The CDR3 sequence: CASRGQGANYGYTF. The DNA for the CDR3 is TGTGCCAGTAGAGGACAGGGTGCGAACTATGGCTACACCTTC.

This clone was detected a few times. The rearrangement uses TRBV28 and TRBJ1-3; D gene unclear. Germline V gene sequence: CDR1 MDHEN, CDR2 SYDVKM. V lost 3 bases to trimming and J lost 0 bases, with 12 bases between them. The CDR3 runs to 16 residues. CDR3 bases: TGTGCCAGCAGTTTCGTCGGCGGATACTCTGGAAACACCATATATTTT. Translation gives CASSFVGGYSGNTIYF.

This clone was picked up one time. The rearrangement uses TRBV7-2 and TRBJ2-7; perhaps TRBD2 as D (6 bases). Per the germline V gene, CDR1 is SGHTA and CDR2 is FQGNSA. V was shortened by 8 bases and J by 0 bases, with 11 bases between the two germline ends. This CDR3 region has 13 residues. CDR3 in amino acids: CASGWTISYEQYF. The CDR3 DNA reads TGTGCCAGCGGATGGACTATCTCCTACGAGCAGTACTTC. Full variable domain (missing parts from reference TRBV7-2 and TRBJ2-7): GAGVSQSPSNKVTEKGKDVELRCDPISGHTALYWYRQSLGQGLEFLIYFQGNSAPDKSGLPSDRFSAERTGGSVSTLTIQRTQQEDSAVYLCASGWTISYEQYFGPGTRLTVT.

This clone has only one observation. This chain uses TRBV5-1 with TRBJ2-1; 11 nucleotides agree with TRBD2. V trimming: 4 bases; J trimming: 4 bases; junction bases outside the gene matches: 4. Germline V gives CDR1 SGHRS, CDR2 YFSETQ. The CDR3 extends over 15 amino acids. For the CDR3, the DNA is TGCGCCAGCAGCCCGGGACTAGCGGATTACAATGAGCAGTTCTTC. It codes for CASSPGLADYNEQFF.

This clone was observed a handful of times. The chain employs TRBV5-1 and TRBJ2-1; D perhaps matches TRBD1 (5 bases). This CDR3 comprises 15 residues. V was pared by 0 bases and J by 4 bases, with 11 bases between. Germline CDR1 and CDR2: SGHRS and YFSETQ. The CDR3 DNA reads as TGCGCCAGCAGCTTGGAGTTTCAGGGTTACAATGAGCAGTTCTTC. Protein: CASSLEFQGYNEQFF.

V usage is TRBV6-6 and J usage is TRBJ1-2; D ambiguous. With 2 bases removed from V and 8 bases from J, the gap between germline ends came to 15 bases. This CDR3 is 14 amino acids long. The germline V gene has CDR1 MNHNY and CDR2 SVGAGI (reference sequence). The CDR3: CASSYPGRKGGYTF. The CDR3 DNA sequence: TGTGCCAGCAGTTACCCTGGCCGTAAGGGCGGCTACACCTTC.

J is TRBJ2-7 and V is TRBV2, with D hard to call. The germline gives CDR1 SNHLY, CDR2 FYNNEI. The CDR3 spans 14 residues. V was cut by 4 bases and J by 7 bases, with 17 bases left in between. In DNA, the CDR3 is TGTGCCAGCAGTGTGTTGGCTCCACCAGGAGAGCAGTACTTC. Translated, it gives CASSVLAPPGEQYF. The whole variable domain, remainder taken from reference TRBV2 and TRBJ2-7, is EPEVTQTPSHQVTQMGQEVILRCVPISNHLYFYWYRQILGQKVEFLVSFYNNEISEKSEIFDDQFSVERPDGSNFTLKIRSTKLEDSAMYFCASSVLAPPGEQYFGPGTRLTVT.

The chain joins TRBV15 to TRBJ1-2, with D maybe TRBD1 (5 bases). Germline V gives CDR1 LNHNV, CDR2 YYDKDF (reference sequence). CDR3 length equals 13 residues. The V end was cut by 4 bases, the J end by 8 bases, with 14 bases between. CDR3 DNA: TGTGCCACCAGCATTCTCTTGGAGGGGGGCTACACCTTC. Its protein product is CATSILLEGGYTF.

The chain carries TRBV6-1 and TRBJ2-3, with D perhaps assigned TRBD1 or TRBD2 (5 bases each). The germline CDR1 and CDR2 sequences are MNHNS and SASEGT. V lost 3 bases to trimming and J lost 0 bases, with 16 bases between them. The CDR3 contains 17 residues. Here the CDR3 reads CASSDEPGTPSTDTQYF. The CDR3 DNA is TGTGCCAGCAGTGACGAGCCAGGGACCCCTAGCACAGATACGCAGTATTTT.

This chain links TRBV9 with TRBJ1-1, with D possibly TRBD1 on 6 matching bases. The ends were cut back, 3 bases at V and 5 bases at J, with 11 bases in the middle. This CDR3 has 13 amino acids. Germline lookup yields CDR1 SGDLS and CDR2 YYNGEE. The CDR3 loop reads CASSEGVGTEAFF. As DNA, the CDR3 is TGTGCCAGCAGCGAGGGGGTAGGGACTGAAGCTTTCTTT.

Sample share makes this clone medium-sized. The rearrangement links TRBV4-1 to TRBJ1-1; D is ambiguous. The CDR3 is 14 residues long. The germline V and J ends were trimmed by 4 bases and 3 bases, with 12 bases remaining between them. Germline loops: CDR1 MGHRA, CDR2 YSYEKL. CDR3 residues: CASSPEGADTEAFF. CDR3 DNA: TGCGCCAGCAGCCCGGAGGGTGCGGACACTGAAGCTTTCTTT.

Within the sample, this clone is medium-sized. The chain is built from TRBV11-1 and TRBJ1-3, with D uncertain. The ends were cut back, 4 bases at V and 4 bases at J, with 11 bases in the middle. The CDR3 has 14 amino acids. The germline V gene encodes CDR1 SGHAT and CDR2 FQDESV (reference sequence). CDR3: CASSSYGSGNTIYF. Written as DNA, the CDR3 is TGTGCCAGCAGCTCATACGGATCGGGAAACACCATATATTTT.

This rearrangement joins TRBV28 to TRBJ1-1, with 7 bases matching TRBD1. Germline trimming cut 2 bases from V and 5 bases from J; bases unmatched to any gene: 5. This CDR3 is built from 14 residues. CDR1 and CDR2 from the germline V gene are MDHEN and SYDVKM. The CDR3 nucleotides read TGTGCCAGCAGTTTACCTCACAGGGGTACTGAAGCTTTCTTT. It is translated as CASSLPHRGTEAFF.

The chain recombines TRBV25-1 with TRBJ2-7, with D possibly being TRBD2 (5 bases). The CDR3 loop spans 14 amino acids. V was cut by 6 bases and J by 3 bases, with 15 bases left in between. Germline V lookup: CDR1 MGHDK, CDR2 SYGVNS. CDR3 sequence reads: CASSAPGLSYEQYF. CDR3 bases: TGTGCCAGCAGCGCCCCGGGGTTGAGCTACGAGCAGTACTTC.

The table lists this clone with a count of one. The chain links TRBV28 to TRBJ2-7; 7 bases match TRBD2. The CDR3 sequence is 17 residues long. After removal of 1 base from V and 5 bases from J, the junction contained 14 bases not matched to a gene. Germline V CDR1 and CDR2: MDHEN, SYDVKM. This CDR3 reads CASSLLLPGGSFNEQYF. The CDR3 nucleotides read TGTGCCAGCAGTTTATTACTCCCTGGCGGGAGTTTCAACGAGCAGTACTTC.

A single count supports this clone. This chain uses TRBV18 with TRBJ2-7; D unclear. The CDR3 length is 13 residues. The germline V and J ends were trimmed by 0 bases and 3 bases, with 6 bases remaining between them. CDR1 and CDR2 (germline): KGHSH, LQKENI. The CDR3 is CASSPPGFYEQYF. As DNA, the CDR3 is TGTGCCAGCTCACCACCAGGGTTCTACGAGCAGTACTTC.

This chain uses TRBV6-1 with TRBJ1-2, with no clear D. Per germline, CDR1 MNHNS and CDR2 SASEGT. The CDR3 extends over 14 amino acids. Trimming took 7 bases from V and 4 from J, leaving 16 bases between them. The CDR3, as DNA: TGTGCCAGCACAGAGTCTGGGTTTTTCTATGGCTACACCTTC. Translating it yields CASTESGFFYGYTF.

This CDR3 reads CASSLERGNGYTF. The DNA for the CDR3 is TGTGCCAGCTCACTAGAAAGGGGGAATGGCTACACCTTC. V and J are TRBV18 and TRBJ1-2, with D possibly matching TRBD1 (6 bases). Trimming removed 4 bases from V and 6 bases from J, with 12 bases in between. This CDR3 is built from 13 residues. From germline, CDR1 is KGHSH and CDR2 LQKENI.

The sample holds one count of this clone. Written as DNA, the CDR3 is TGTGCCAGCAGCTTAGCGCGGACAGGGTTCACCGAGCAGTACTTC. Translating it yields CASSLARTGFTEQYF. This sequence joins TRBV7-2 and TRBJ2-7; 8 bases line up with TRBD1. This CDR3 is 15 amino acids long. V shed 0 bases, J shed 6 bases, and the junction held 7 bases outside the gene matches. Germline-derived CDR1 and CDR2 are SGHTA and FQGNSA.

The chain recombines TRBV5-1 with TRBJ2-7; D gene ambiguous. The CDR3 extends over 12 amino acids. Per germline, CDR1 SGHRS and CDR2 YFSETQ. V lost 1 base and J lost 0, with 2 bases in between. In DNA, the CDR3 is TGCGCCAGCAGCTTGCCCTCCTACGAGCAGTACTTC. Its translation: CASSLPSYEQYF.

The chain couples TRBV9 to TRBJ2-7, with D hard to call. The V and J ends lost 2 bases and 6 bases respectively, with 12 bases between them. In germline, CDR1 is SGDLS, CDR2 YYNGEE. CDR3 size: 13 residues. The CDR3 bases are TGTGCCAGCAGCGTTGGGTCGACGGGCGAGCAGTACTTC. Translating it yields CASSVGSTGEQYF.

The rearrangement joins TRBV5-6 to TRBJ1-2, with 9 bases aligning to TRBD1. The CDR3 extends over 16 amino acids. Trimming removed 0 bases from V and 7 bases from J; junction bases left unmatched: 10. Germline V gene sequence: CDR1 SGHDT, CDR2 YYEEEE. CDR3 DNA sequence: TGTGCCAGCAGCTTGGGCCGCCCCACAGGGGGCCGTGGCTACACCTTC. Its translation is CASSLGRPTGGRGYTF.

The J gene is TRBJ2-3, the V gene TRBV7-6, with 7 bases identical to TRBD2. Trimming took 3 bases from V and 1 from J; bases not matched to a gene: 7. This CDR3 has 16 residues. The germline gives CDR1 SGHVS, CDR2 FNYEAQ. CDR3 in amino acids: CASSLSPSGGTDTQYF. The DNA for the CDR3 is TGTGCCAGCAGCTTGAGTCCTAGCGGAGGCACAGATACGCAGTATTTT.

J is TRBJ1-1 and V is TRBV25-1, with 10 bases matching TRBD1. The germline V gene has CDR1 MGHDK and CDR2 SYGVNS. J gave up 4 bases and V 2 bases, and 4 bases lay outside the gene matches. The CDR3 length is 15 residues. CDR3 amino acids: CASSEGTGAGTEAFF. In nucleotides, the CDR3 is TGTGCCAGCAGTGAAGGGACAGGGGCGGGCACTGAAGCTTTCTTT.

V gene TRBV19 combines with J gene TRBJ2-1; perhaps TRBD2 as D (6 bases). The germline gives CDR1 LNHDA, CDR2 SQIVND (reference sequence). This CDR3 spans 14 amino acids. Trimming took off 3 bases at V and 6 bases at J, with 12 bases between the two ends. DNA for the CDR3: TGTGCCAGTAGTATCTCGGGAGTAATCAATGAGCAGTTCTTC. Translation: CASSISGVINEQFF.

The table lists this clone with a few counts. The V and J genes are TRBV19 and TRBJ2-3; TRBD2 matches at 13 bases. The V gene end was trimmed by 5 bases and the J gene end by 4 bases; junction bases not matched to a gene: 12. Germline values: CDR1 LNHDA, CDR2 SQIVND (reference sequence). CDR3 length: 18 amino acids. In nucleotides, the CDR3 is TGTGCCAGTAGTCCAGCAAGGACTAGCGGGGGATTCGCAGATACGCAGTATTTT. Encoded protein: CASSPARTSGGFADTQYF.

About this clone itself: This sample includes further DNA sequences coding for the same CDR3. The genes are TRBV4-3 and TRBJ2-1; D is unresolved. V gave up 0 bases and J gave up 1 base, with 7 bases separating them. This CDR3 is built from 15 residues. The germline gives CDR1 LGHNA, CDR2 YSLEER. The DNA for the CDR3 is TGCGCCAGCAGCCAAGATGTAGGGTCCTACAATGAGCAGTTCTTC. Encoded protein: CASSQDVGSYNEQFF.

This clone was detected only a few times. The rearrangement uses TRBV2 and TRBJ1-1; no definite D call. The germline V gene encodes CDR1 SNHLY and CDR2 FYNNEI. The CDR3 totals 13 residues. V lost 6 bases to trimming and J lost 2 bases, with 10 bases between them. CDR3 coding DNA: TGTGCCAGCAGATCATCCGTAAACACTGAAGCTTTCTTT. It specifies CASRSSVNTEAFF.

This clone was counted between two and nine times. V usage is TRBV27 and J usage is TRBJ1-6, with 7 bases fitting TRBD1. CDR3 length: 16 amino acids. The ends lost 2 bases at V and 5 bases at J; junction bases unmatched: 6. CDR1 is MNHEY, CDR2 SMNVEV, per germline (reference sequence). CDR3 region: CASSLRTGFHNSPLHF. CDR3 sequence (DNA): TGTGCCAGCAGTTTACGGACAGGTTTTCATAATTCACCCCTCCACTTT.